This T cell receptor (beta chain) was sequenced for a study of blood T cell repertoires in COVID-19. In the study overall: There were acute and convalescent COVID-19 samples, and they came from the United States, Italy and Spain.

Germline-derived CDR1 and CDR2 are LNHNV and YYDKDF (reference sequence). The length of the CDR3 is 15 residues. V dropped 7 bases and J dropped 0; count of bases not matched to a gene: 7. Profiling relied on immunoSEQ multiplex PCR, and the TCRdb table lists in-frame clones only, not all of them. The sample has a few hundred thousand clones, around 85% seen once. Material: peripheral blood. The source of this sequence is a human donor in a cohort sampled during active COVID-19. The chain combines TRBV15 with TRBJ2-7; 9 positions agree with TRBD2. The CDR3 DNA follows: TGTGCCACCACCTTAAGCGGGAGGAGCTCCTACGAGCAGTACTTC. This codes for CATTLSGRSSYEQYF.